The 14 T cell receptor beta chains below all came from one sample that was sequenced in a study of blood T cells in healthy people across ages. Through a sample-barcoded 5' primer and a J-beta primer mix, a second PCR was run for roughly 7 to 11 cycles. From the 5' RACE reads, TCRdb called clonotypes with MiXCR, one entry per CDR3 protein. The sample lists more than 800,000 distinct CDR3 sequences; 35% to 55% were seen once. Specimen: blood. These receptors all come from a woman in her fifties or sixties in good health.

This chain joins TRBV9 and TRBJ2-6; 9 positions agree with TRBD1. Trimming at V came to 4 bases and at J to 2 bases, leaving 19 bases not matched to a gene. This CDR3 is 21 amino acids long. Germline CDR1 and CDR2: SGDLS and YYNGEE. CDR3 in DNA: TGTGCCAGCAGCCCACAAGAGACATACAGGGGGCAACATACTGGGGCCAACGTCCTGACTTTC. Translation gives CASSPQETYRGQHTGANVLTF.

In nucleotides, the CDR3 is TGTGCCACCAGCATGGTGGACGGGGAGCTGTTTTTT. Protein: CATSMVDGELFF. V and J are TRBV15 and TRBJ2-2; D unresolved. Germline lookup yields CDR1 LNHNV and CDR2 YYDKDF (reference sequence). The CDR3 consists of 12 residues. Trimming removed 4 bases from V and 7 bases from J, with 7 bases in between.

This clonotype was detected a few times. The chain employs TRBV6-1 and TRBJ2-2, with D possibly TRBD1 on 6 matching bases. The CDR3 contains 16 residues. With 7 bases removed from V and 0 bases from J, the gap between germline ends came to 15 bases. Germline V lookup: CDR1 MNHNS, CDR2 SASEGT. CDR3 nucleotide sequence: TGTGCCAGCACCCTAACGCCAGGGGCGAACACCGGGGAGCTGTTTTTT. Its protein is CASTLTPGANTGELFF.

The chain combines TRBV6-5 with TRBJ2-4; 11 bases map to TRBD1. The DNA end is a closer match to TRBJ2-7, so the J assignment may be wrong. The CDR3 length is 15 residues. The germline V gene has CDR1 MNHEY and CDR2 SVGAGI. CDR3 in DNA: TGTGCCAGCAGTTACTACGGACAGGGGGCATACGAGCAGTACTTC. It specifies CASSYYGQGAYEQYF.

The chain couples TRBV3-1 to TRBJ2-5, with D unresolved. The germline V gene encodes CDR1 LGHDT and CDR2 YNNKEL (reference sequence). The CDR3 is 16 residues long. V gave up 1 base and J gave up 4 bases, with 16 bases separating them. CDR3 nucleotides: TGTGCCAGCAGCCAAGGTAGGACGAACCCCGCAGAGACCCAGTACTTC. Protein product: CASSQGRTNPAETQYF.

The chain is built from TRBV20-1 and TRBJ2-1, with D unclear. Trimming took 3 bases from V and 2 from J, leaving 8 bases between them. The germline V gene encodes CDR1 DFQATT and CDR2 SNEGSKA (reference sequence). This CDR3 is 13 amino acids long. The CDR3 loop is CSASPAPYNEQFF. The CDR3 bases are TGCAGTGCTAGCCCGGCACCCTACAATGAGCAGTTCTTC.

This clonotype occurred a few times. The CDR3 DNA reads TGCGCCAGCAACTCCGCGGGGGTAGCGGATGGCTACACCTTC. Translating gives CASNSAGVADGYTF. The chain is built from TRBV5-1 and TRBJ1-2; perhaps TRBD1 as D (5 bases). The V and J ends lost 6 bases and 6 bases respectively, with 18 bases between them. CDR3 length: 14 residues. Germline assignment: CDR1 SGHRS and CDR2 YFSETQ.

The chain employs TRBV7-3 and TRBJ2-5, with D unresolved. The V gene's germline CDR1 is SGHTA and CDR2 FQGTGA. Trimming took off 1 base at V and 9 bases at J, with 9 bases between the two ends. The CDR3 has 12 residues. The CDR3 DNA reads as TGTGCCAGCAGCTTAAGAGGTGGGGCCCAGTACTTC. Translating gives CASSLRGGAQYF.

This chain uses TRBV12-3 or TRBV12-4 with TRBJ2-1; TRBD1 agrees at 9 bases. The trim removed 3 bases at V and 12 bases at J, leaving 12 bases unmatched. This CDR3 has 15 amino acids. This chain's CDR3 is CASSLGQGEVLRQFF. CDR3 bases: TGTGCCAGCAGTTTGGGACAGGGAGAAGTGTTACGGCAGTTCTTC.

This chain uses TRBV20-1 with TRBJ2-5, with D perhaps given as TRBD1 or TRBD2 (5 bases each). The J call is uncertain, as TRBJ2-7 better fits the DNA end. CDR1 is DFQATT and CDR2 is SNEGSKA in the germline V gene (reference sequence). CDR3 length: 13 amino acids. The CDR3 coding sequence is TGCAGTGCTACGCCGGGACCGAGGAACGAGCAGTACTTC. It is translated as CSATPGPRNEQYF.

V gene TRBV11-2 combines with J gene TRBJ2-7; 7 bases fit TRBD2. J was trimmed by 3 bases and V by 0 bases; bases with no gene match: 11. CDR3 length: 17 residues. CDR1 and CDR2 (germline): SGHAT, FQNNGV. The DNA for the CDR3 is TGTGCCAGCAGCTTAGAAAGTAGCGGGTCTGGGGACTACGAGCAGTACTTC. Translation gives CASSLESSGSGDYEQYF.

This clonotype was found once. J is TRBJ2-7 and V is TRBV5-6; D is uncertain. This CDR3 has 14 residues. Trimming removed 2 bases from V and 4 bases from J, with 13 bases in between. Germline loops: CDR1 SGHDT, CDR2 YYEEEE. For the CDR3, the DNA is TGTGCCAGCAGCTTTCGTGGGGTGGGGTACGAGCAGTACTTC. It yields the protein CASSFRGVGYEQYF.

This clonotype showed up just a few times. The CDR3 reads CATRDGGRGYEQYF. CDR3 coding DNA: TGTGCCACCAGGGATGGCGGGCGTGGCTACGAGCAGTACTTC. V and J are TRBV15 and TRBJ2-7, with a weak D call TRBD2 (5 bases). The V end lost 6 bases, the J end lost 3 bases, and 15 bases lay between the germline ends. Per the germline V gene, CDR1 is LNHNV and CDR2 is YYDKDF (reference sequence). This CDR3 is 14 amino acids long.

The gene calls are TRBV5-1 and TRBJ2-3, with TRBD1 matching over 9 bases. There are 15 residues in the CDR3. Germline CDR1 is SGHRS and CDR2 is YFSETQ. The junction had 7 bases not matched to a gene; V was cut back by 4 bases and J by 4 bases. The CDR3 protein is CASSTRDREADTQYF. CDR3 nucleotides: TGCGCCAGCAGCACCCGGGACAGGGAGGCAGATACGCAGTATTTT.